A single sample is the source of the 10 T cell receptor beta chains below, sequenced in a study of a mutant IDH1 vaccine in newly diagnosed glioma. As for time point: week 5, during vaccination. The investigators gave 300 ug of mutant IDH1 20-mer peptide in each vaccine dose, together with topical imiquimod. These receptors have no known antigen. The method was immunoSEQ multiplex PCR; TCRdb's version includes in-frame clones alone and lacks a portion of them. Among some 51,000 clones listed, approximately 78% were seen once. Sample: PBMCs, taken from a glioma patient whose treatment included an IDH1 peptide vaccine. These receptors all come from a middle-aged woman with glioma.

V usage is TRBV30 and J usage is TRBJ2-1; 7 bases fit TRBD2. Germline V gene lookup returns CDR1 GTSNPN and CDR2 SVGIG (reference sequence). The CDR3 covers 14 residues. With V trimmed by 3 bases and J by 1 base, 3 bases remained unmatched. The CDR3: CAWSGGRSYNEQFF. CDR3 coding DNA: TGTGCCTGGAGCGGGGGGAGGTCCTACAATGAGCAGTTCTTC.

This chain uses TRBV6-6 with TRBJ2-1, with TRBD2 matching 11 bases. The J segment lost 7 bases and the V segment lost 4 bases, leaving 6 bases of the junction unmatched. The CDR3 extends over 15 amino acids. The germline gives CDR1 MNHNY, CDR2 SVGAGI (reference sequence). The CDR3 protein is CASSSSGGFGNEQFF. The CDR3 DNA reads as TGTGCCAGCAGTTCTAGCGGGGGGTTTGGGAATGAGCAGTTCTTC.

The V gene is TRBV5-1, the J gene TRBJ1-2; a possible D gene is TRBD1 (5 bases). Trimming removed 4 bases from V and 4 bases from J, with 23 bases in between. This CDR3 comprises 17 residues. CDR1 and CDR2 (germline): SGHRS, YFSETQ. The CDR3 DNA follows: TGCGCCAGCAGCCCCGAGCAGGGAGGAAAGTTCGGCTATGGCTACACCTTC. This gives the protein CASSPEQGGKFGYGYTF.

The rearrangement uses TRBV11-2 and TRBJ2-7, with D unresolved. The V and J ends lost 4 bases and 6 bases respectively, with 13 bases between them. Germline V lookup: CDR1 SGHAT, CDR2 FQNNGV. This CDR3 region has 13 residues. DNA for the CDR3: TGTGCCAGCAGCTCCCCTACGGCCCCCGAGCAGTACTTC. Protein product: CASSSPTAPEQYF.

CDR3: CASSGQGHEQFF. The CDR3 DNA is TGTGCCAGCAGTGGACAGGGACACGAGCAGTTCTTC. J is TRBJ2-1 and V is TRBV27; TRBD1 matches 8 bases. The ends lost 5 bases at V and 10 bases at J; junction bases unmatched: 4. CDR3 length: 12 amino acids. CDR1 MNHEY and CDR2 SMNVEV come from the germline V gene (reference sequence).

The chain couples TRBV20-1 to TRBJ2-3; unclear D gene. Trimming took 8 bases from V and 7 from J, leaving 4 bases between them. This CDR3 is 8 amino acids long. The germline V gene encodes CDR1 DFQATT and CDR2 SNEGSKA (reference sequence). The CDR3, as DNA: TGCAGTCCCAATACGCAGTATTTT. It yields the protein CSPNTQYF.

A single count supports this clone. The V gene is TRBV2, the J gene TRBJ2-1; maybe TRBD2 (6 bases). The CDR3 loop spans 15 amino acids. The germline V gene encodes CDR1 SNHLY and CDR2 FYNNEI. V was trimmed by 7 bases and J by 2 bases, leaving 15 bases between them. The CDR3 loop is CASTAEREAYNEQFF. The CDR3 DNA reads as TGTGCCAGCACCGCGGAAAGGGAGGCCTACAATGAGCAGTTCTTC.

The sample holds a few counts of this clone. V and J are TRBV5-4 and TRBJ1-1, with D perhaps matching TRBD1 (5 bases). CDR3 size: 13 residues. The V gene lost 4 bases and the J gene lost 5 bases, with 12 bases spanning the gap. The V gene's germline CDR1 is SGHNT and CDR2 YYREEE (reference sequence). The CDR3 protein is CASSQQRGTEAFF. Written as DNA, the CDR3 is TGTGCCAGCAGCCAACAGAGGGGAACTGAAGCTTTCTTT. Using reference TRBV5-4 and TRBJ1-1 for the parts outside the CDR3, the full variable domain is ETGVTQSPTHLIKTRGQQVTLRCSSQSGHNTVSWYQQALGQGPQFIFQYYREEENGRGNFPPRFSGLQFPNYSSELNVNALELDDSALYLCASSQQRGTEAFFGQGTRLTVV.

This rearrangement joins TRBV27 to TRBJ2-7; D is ambiguous. The V end was cut by 8 bases, the J end by 1 base, with 9 bases between. CDR3 length equals 12 residues. Germline V gene lookup returns CDR1 MNHEY and CDR2 SMNVEV (reference sequence). The CDR3 DNA reads TGTGCCAGCGGCCCTGGGTCCTACGAGCAGTACTTC. Translation gives CASGPGSYEQYF.

This chain links TRBV2 with TRBJ1-2; TRBD1 matches at 8 bases. The V and J ends lost 5 bases and 8 bases, in that order; junction bases with no gene match: 10. CDR3 size: 14 residues. Germline V gives CDR1 SNHLY, CDR2 FYNNEI. The CDR3 region has the DNA TGTGCCAGCAGTACTGACAGGGGCATGGCGGGCTACACCTTC. Protein: CASSTDRGMAGYTF.